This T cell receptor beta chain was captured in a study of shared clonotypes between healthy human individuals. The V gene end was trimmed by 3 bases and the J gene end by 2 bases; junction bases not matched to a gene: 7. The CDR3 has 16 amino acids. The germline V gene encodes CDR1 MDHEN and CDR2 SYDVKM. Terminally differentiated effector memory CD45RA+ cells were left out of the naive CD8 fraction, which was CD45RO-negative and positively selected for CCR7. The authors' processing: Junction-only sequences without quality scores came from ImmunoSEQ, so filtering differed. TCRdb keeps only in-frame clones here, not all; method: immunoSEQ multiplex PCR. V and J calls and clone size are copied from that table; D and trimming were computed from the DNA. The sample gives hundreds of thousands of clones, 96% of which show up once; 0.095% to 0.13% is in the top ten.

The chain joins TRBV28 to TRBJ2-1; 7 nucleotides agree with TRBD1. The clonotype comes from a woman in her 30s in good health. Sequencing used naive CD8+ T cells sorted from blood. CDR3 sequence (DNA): TGTGCCAGCAGTTTGGGACGGGACAGCCCCTACAATGAGCAGTTCTTC. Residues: CASSLGRDSPYNEQFF.